One and the same sample provided the 21 T cell receptor beta chains below, sequenced in a study of blood T cell repertoires in COVID-19. This table comes from immunoSEQ multiplex PCR, and its TCRdb copy is limited to in-frame clones, with some not included. Of roughly 15,000 clones in the sample, over 75% were seen once. Input material: peripheral blood. These receptors were collected from a man in his 70s in a cohort sampled during active COVID-19.

The chain carries TRBV27 and TRBJ1-3, with D possibly matching TRBD1 (6 bases). Germline assignment: CDR1 MNHEY and CDR2 SMNVEV (reference sequence). The CDR3 is 18 amino acids. Deletions cut 2 bases from V and 0 bases from J, with 17 bases between. CDR3 in amino acids: CASSLISPDRGSGNTIYF. As DNA, the CDR3 is TGTGCCAGCAGTTTAATCTCCCCGGACAGAGGCTCTGGAAACACCATATATTTT.

The chain has TRBV9 and TRBJ2-1, with D perhaps matching TRBD2 (5 bases). The germline gives CDR1 SGDLS, CDR2 YYNGEE. The CDR3 loop spans 15 amino acids. The V gene lost 4 bases and the J gene lost 3 bases, with 14 bases spanning the gap. The CDR3 DNA reads TGTGCCAGCAGCCATAGCGCTGGATTCTACAATGAGCAGTTCTTC. This translates into CASSHSAGFYNEQFF.

DNA for the CDR3: TGTGCCTGGAGTGTAGGACAGCCCGCTTTTTATAGCAATCAGCCCCAGCATTTT. Translation: CAWSVGQPAFYSNQPQHF. The rearrangement uses TRBV30 and TRBJ1-5; possibly TRBD1 for D (6 bases). Germline CDR1 and CDR2: GTSNPN and SVGIG (reference sequence). V was pared by 0 bases and J by 0 bases, with 18 bases between. The CDR3 has 18 amino acids.

The genes are TRBV5-1 and TRBJ2-5, with a tentative D call TRBD2 (7 bases). The CDR3 has 17 amino acids. Germline loops: CDR1 SGHRS, CDR2 YFSETQ. Trimming pared 3 bases from V and 1 base from J, leaving 19 bases between. CDR3 protein: CASSWGRGLSGQETQYF. The CDR3 coding sequence is TGCGCCAGCAGCTGGGGGCGGGGGTTGAGTGGCCAAGAGACCCAGTACTTC. Full variable domain (missing parts from reference TRBV5-1 and TRBJ2-5): KAGVTQTPRYLIKTRGQQVTLSCSPISGHRSVSWYQQTPGQGLQFLFEYFSETQRNKGNFPGRFSGRQFSNSRSEMNVSTLELGDSALYLCASSWGRGLSGQETQYFGPGTRLLVL.

The chain combines TRBV10-3 with TRBJ2-5; 12 bases match TRBD2. Germline V CDR1 and CDR2: ENHRY, SYGVKD. V shed 10 bases and J 4 bases; nucleotides not matched to a gene: 7. This CDR3 region has 14 residues. In DNA form, the CDR3 reads TGTGCCACCTCTAGCGGGAGGGAAGGAGAGACCCAGTACTTC. This translates into CATSSGREGETQYF.

V and J are TRBV19 and TRBJ2-1, with a possible D match to TRBD2 (6 bases). The germline V gene encodes CDR1 LNHDA and CDR2 SQIVND (reference sequence). CDR3 length equals 14 residues. V was cut by 1 base and J by 12 bases, with 16 bases left in between. CDR3 sequence reads: CASSIVSREKGQFF. Written as DNA, the CDR3 is TGTGCCAGTAGTATAGTCTCCCGGGAGAAGGGGCAGTTCTTC.

This chain uses TRBV7-3 with TRBJ2-7; weak D call: TRBD2 (5 bases). The CDR3 sequence is 15 residues long. Per the germline V gene, CDR1 is SGHTA and CDR2 is FQGTGA. Trimming took 2 bases from V and 0 from J, leaving 11 bases between them. The DNA of the CDR3 is TGTGCCAGCAGCTTATCCTCGGGGATCTCCTACGAGCAGTACTTC. The encoded protein is CASSLSSGISYEQYF.

The rearrangement uses TRBV19 and TRBJ2-2; tentative D call: TRBD1 (6 bases). Per the germline V gene, CDR1 is LNHDA and CDR2 is SQIVND (reference sequence). The CDR3 extends over 15 amino acids. V was shortened by 5 bases and J by 6 bases, with 16 bases between the two germline ends. CDR3 residues: CASSPAQNRAGELFF. CDR3 in DNA: TGTGCCAGTAGTCCGGCCCAAAACAGGGCCGGGGAGCTGTTTTTT. The variable domain in full, completed from reference TRBV19 and TRBJ2-2, reads DGGITQSPKYLFRKEGQNVTLSCEQNLNHDAMYWYRQDPGQGLRLIYYSQIVNDFQKGDIAEGYSVSREKKESFPLTVTSAQKNPTAFYLCASSPAQNRAGELFFGEGSRLTVL.

The chain combines TRBV19 with TRBJ1-5, with 8 positions matching TRBD1. After removal of 4 bases from V and 6 bases from J, the junction contained 11 bases not matched to a gene. The CDR3 sequence is 16 residues long. Germline assignment: CDR1 LNHDA and CDR2 SQIVND (reference sequence). The CDR3, as DNA: TGTGCCAGTAGTACCGGACAGGGAGCTTATCGTCAGCCCCAGCATTTT. This codes for CASSTGQGAYRQPQHF.

V is TRBV7-9 and J is TRBJ2-7; tentative D call: TRBD2 (6 bases). The CDR3 contains 17 residues. Germline CDR1 is SEHNR and CDR2 is FQNEAQ (reference sequence). The V end was cut by 1 base, the J end by 8 bases, with 24 bases between. In DNA form, the CDR3 reads TGTGCCAGCAGCTTAGGGTCGGGACTGCTACAATTCGGTCAGCAGTACTTC. Its translation: CASSLGSGLLQFGQQYF.

The V gene is TRBV14, the J gene TRBJ2-3; 10 nucleotides line up with TRBD2. V shed 1 base and J 2 bases; nucleotides not matched to a gene: 9. The CDR3 consists of 18 residues. The germline gives CDR1 SGHDN, CDR2 FVKESK. CDR3 amino acids: CASSQAPRTSGYTDTQYF. Here the CDR3 DNA reads TGTGCCAGCAGCCAAGCCCCGAGGACTAGCGGATACACAGATACGCAGTATTTT.

V usage is TRBV2 and J usage is TRBJ2-3, with a tentative D call TRBD1 (5 bases). CDR3 length: 15 amino acids. Germline lookup yields CDR1 SNHLY and CDR2 FYNNEI. V shed 3 bases and J shed 0 bases, with 10 bases lying between them. The CDR3 sequence: CASSDQGVSTDTQYF. The CDR3 region has the DNA TGTGCCAGCAGTGACCAGGGCGTTAGCACAGATACGCAGTATTTT. Drawing the rest from reference TRBV2 and TRBJ2-3, the complete variable domain is EPEVTQTPSHQVTQMGQEVILRCVPISNHLYFYWYRQILGQKVEFLVSFYNNEISEKSEIFDDQFSVERPDGSNFTLKIRSTKLEDSAMYFCASSDQGVSTDTQYFGPGTRLTVL.

This clone was counted between two and nine times. V is TRBV5-8 and J is TRBJ2-3; 7 bases match TRBD1. Trimming at V came to 5 bases and at J to 2 bases, leaving 5 bases not matched to a gene. The CDR3 extends over 14 amino acids. Looked up from germline, CDR1 is SGHTS and CDR2 is YDEGEE. The chain's CDR3 is CASRETGNTDTQYF. For the CDR3, the DNA is TGTGCCAGCAGGGAGACAGGGAACACAGATACGCAGTATTTT.

This clone was detected once. The J gene is TRBJ2-1, the V gene TRBV5-4; the D gene is possibly TRBD2 (6 bases). Per the germline V gene, CDR1 is SGHNT and CDR2 is YYREEE (reference sequence). This CDR3 has 16 residues. The ends were cut back, 2 bases at V and 6 bases at J, with 18 bases in the middle. Written as DNA, the CDR3 is TGTGCCAGCAGCTTATCCCCTCAGACTAGTCTCAATGAGCAGTTCTTC. It yields the protein CASSLSPQTSLNEQFF. The variable domain in full, completed from reference TRBV5-4 and TRBJ2-1, reads ETGVTQSPTHLIKTRGQQVTLRCSSQSGHNTVSWYQQALGQGPQFIFQYYREEENGRGNFPPRFSGLQFPNYSSELNVNALELDDSALYLCASSLSPQTSLNEQFFGPGTRLTVL.

The V and J genes are TRBV10-3 and TRBJ2-1, with TRBD2 matching over 11 bases. The CDR3 sequence is 17 residues long. The germline V gene has CDR1 ENHRY and CDR2 SYGVKD. V was pared by 0 bases and J by 2 bases, with 3 bases of the junction left unmatched. The CDR3 DNA sequence: TGTGCCATCAGTGAGTCCACTAGCGGGAGACCCTACAATGAGCAGTTCTTC. Translated, it gives CAISESTSGRPYNEQFF.

This clone has just one count. This chain connects TRBV11-1 to TRBJ1-1; the D is unclear. This CDR3 is 14 amino acids long. The V end lost 1 base, the J end lost 2 bases, and 8 bases lay between the germline ends. Germline V lookup: CDR1 SGHAT, CDR2 FQDESV (reference sequence). The CDR3 protein is CASSLEAGNTEAFF. For the CDR3, the DNA is TGTGCCAGCAGCTTAGAGGCGGGCAACACTGAAGCTTTCTTT.

The CDR3 here is CASSLVAGGEQFF. CDR3 DNA: TGTGCCAGCAGCTTGGTGGCGGGGGGTGAGCAGTTCTTC. V usage is TRBV5-6 and J usage is TRBJ2-1; 8 bases match TRBD2. This CDR3 has 13 residues. Germline values: CDR1 SGHDT, CDR2 YYEEEE. V was pared by 0 bases and J by 9 bases, with 2 bases of the junction left unmatched.

This chain uses TRBV27 with TRBJ2-3, with D possibly matching TRBD1 (5 bases). CDR3 length equals 15 residues. In germline, CDR1 is MNHEY, CDR2 SMNVEV (reference sequence). Trimming pared 7 bases from V and 3 bases from J, leaving 17 bases between. The CDR3 sequence is CASMVDRAGTDTQYF. The CDR3 bases are TGTGCCAGCATGGTTGATAGGGCAGGGACAGATACGCAGTATTTT.

The genes are TRBV30 and TRBJ1-4; D unresolved. Looked up from germline, CDR1 is GTSNPN and CDR2 is SVGIG (reference sequence). The CDR3 has 13 amino acids. Trimming removed 0 bases at V and 7 bases at J, with 9 bases between. The CDR3: CAWSVQMGEKLFF. CDR3 bases: TGTGCCTGGAGTGTACAGATGGGTGAAAAACTGTTTTTT.

A remark on this clone: A junction boundary mismatches the germline segment, possibly from a read error. The rearrangement uses TRBV2 and TRBJ1-2; 7 nucleotides align to TRBD1. CDR1 is SNHLY and CDR2 is FYNNEI in the germline V gene. The CDR3 has 13 residues. The CDR3 region has the DNA TGTGCCGGCAGGCCCGGGACAGACTATGGCTACACCTTC. It is translated as CAGRPGTDYGYTF. Supplemented by reference TRBV2 and TRBJ1-2, the full variable domain reads EPEVTQTPSHQVTQMGQEVILRCVPISNHLYFYWYRQILGQKVEFLVSFYNNEISEKSEIFDDQFSVERPDGSNFTLKIRSTKLEDSAMYFCAGRPGTDYGYTFGSGTRLTVV.

J is TRBJ2-7 and V is TRBV7-3, with D possibly TRBD1 on 5 matching bases. Per the germline V gene, CDR1 is SGHTA and CDR2 is FQGTGA. V dropped 5 bases and J dropped 6 bases, with 17 bases sitting between them. CDR3 length: 14 residues. For the CDR3, the DNA is TGTGCCAGCAGCCCCCCTGGGGAAGGGGTCGAGCAGTACTTC. Encoded protein: CASSPPGEGVEQYF.